These T cell receptor beta chains were read from a single sample in a study of early T cells in non-severe SARS-CoV-2 infection. TCRdb called the 5' RACE reads again in MiXCR, with one record for every CDR3 protein. This table has 85,000 to 100,000 distinct CDR3 sequences, approximately 10% appearing once. Sequenced material: whole blood. These receptors were collected from an adult who was a healthcare worker with PCR-confirmed SARS-CoV-2 infection or an uninfected control (not recorded which). Both conserved end residues are part of each CDR3. The D gene is left open where the match is weak. Rows give clone size only sometimes, using once, few, many, or a class for an expanded clone.

clone size,V gene,CDR3 length,J gene,D gene,CDR3 protein,CDR3 DNA
NA,TRBV7-8,14,TRBJ2-7,NA,CASSLRTRSYEQYF,TGTGCCAGCAGCTTGAGGACTCGCTCCTACGAGCAGTACTTC
NA,TRBV28,13,TRBJ1-2,NA,CASHPSQAYGYTF,TGTGCCAGCCACCCATCACAAGCCTATGGCTACACCTTC
NA,TRBV12-3/TRBV12-4,13,TRBJ2-1,NA,CASRAPAYNEQFF,TGTGCCAGCAGAGCGCCTGCCTACAATGAGCAGTTCTTC
many,TRBV6-5,14,TRBJ1-2,TRBD1,CASSYPGQGYGYTF,TGTGCCAGCAGTTACCCGGGACAGGGCTATGGCTACACCTTC
NA,TRBV6-6,14,TRBJ2-5,NA,CASSYGPPQETQYF,TGTGCCAGCAGTTACGGGCCACCTCAAGAGACCCAGTACTTC
few,TRBV12-3/TRBV12-4,16,TRBJ2-7,NA,CASRGKEGFGSYEQYF,TGTGCCAGCAGGGGCAAGGAGGGGTTTGGCTCCTACGAGCAGTACTTC
NA,TRBV6-2/TRBV6-3,13,TRBJ2-3,TRBD2,CASSYGREGTQYF,TGTGCCAGCAGTTATGGCAGGGAGGGTACGCAGTATTTT
few,TRBV6-5,15,TRBJ2-2,TRBD1,CASSWGQTNTGELFF,TGTGCCAGCAGTTGGGGACAGACGAACACCGGGGAGCTGTTTTTT
NA,TRBV28,14,TRBJ2-7,NA,CASSLRQVPPMQYF,TGTGCCAGCAGTTTGCGGCAGGTTCCCCCAATGCAGTACTTC
few,TRBV29-1,13,TRBJ2-3,NA,CSASWAGTDTQYF,TGCAGCGCCAGCTGGGCGGGCACAGATACGCAGTATTTT
few,TRBV28,13,TRBJ2-7,TRBD1,CASSVQGVREQYF,TGTGCCAGCAGTGTACAGGGGGTAAGGGAGCAGTACTTC
many,TRBV19,17,TRBJ2-1,TRBD2,CASSIFSGGPSYNEQFF,TGTGCCAGTAGTATATTTAGCGGGGGCCCTTCCTACAATGAGCAGTTCTTC
NA,TRBV12-3/TRBV12-4,14,TRBJ1-2,TRBD1,CASSRTDRAYGYTF,TGTGCCAGCAGTCGAACCGACAGGGCTTATGGCTACACCTTC
few,TRBV12-3/TRBV12-4,11,TRBJ2-7,NA,CASSVAYEQYF,TGTGCCAGCAGCGTTGCCTACGAGCAGTACTTC
NA,TRBV2,13,TRBJ1-1,NA,CASSDSGGAGAFF,TGTGCCAGCAGTGATTCCGGGGGCGCGGGGGCTTTCTTT
few,TRBV29-1,14,TRBJ2-2,NA,CSVLKQTNTGELFF,TGCAGCGTTCTTAAACAGACGAACACCGGGGAGCTGTTTTTT
NA,TRBV6-2/TRBV6-3,15,TRBJ2-1,TRBD2,CASSSGLAGVNEQFF,TGTGCCAGCAGTTCCGGACTAGCGGGAGTCAATGAGCAGTTCTTC
NA,TRBV7-3,18,TRBJ1-2,NA,CASSLTGGIDSFNYGYTF,TGTGCCAGCAGCTTAACCGGGGGAATAGACAGCTTTAACTATGGCTACACCTTC
NA,TRBV28,12,TRBJ1-2,NA,CASDGAHYGYTF,TGTGCCAGCGACGGGGCACACTATGGCTACACCTTC
NA,TRBV29-1,13,TRBJ2-7,TRBD2,CSVASSGYYEQYF,TGCAGCGTTGCATCTAGCGGATACTACGAGCAGTACTTC
many,TRBV6-5,16,TRBJ1-2,TRBD1,CASSSYQAGQGHGYTF,TGTGCCAGCAGTTCCTATCAAGCGGGACAGGGCCATGGCTACACCTTC
NA,TRBV18,15,TRBJ2-3,TRBD1,CASSRDRVPTDTQYF,TGTGCCAGCTCCCGGGACAGGGTGCCCACAGATACGCAGTATTTT
few,TRBV7-2,19,TRBJ2-1,TRBD2,CASNLLTSGREVTYNEQFF,TGTGCCAGCAACCTATTGACGTCGGGGCGGGAGGTTACCTACAATGAGCAGTTCTTC
once,TRBV9,15,TRBJ2-2,NA,CASSVGRTTTGELFF,TGTGCCAGCAGCGTAGGAAGGACGACCACCGGGGAGCTGTTTTTT
NA,TRBV5-6,14,TRBJ1-3,NA,CASSSDRQGNTIYF,TGTGCCAGCAGCTCGGACAGACAGGGAAACACCATATATTTT
NA,TRBV15,14,TRBJ2-7,TRBD2,CASSTSGLTYEQYF,TGTGCCTCCAGCACTAGCGGTTTAACCTACGAGCAGTACTTC
few,TRBV5-4,17,TRBJ2-7,TRBD1,CASSYNLGTGDSYEQYF,TGTGCCAGCAGCTATAATCTAGGGACAGGGGACTCCTACGAGCAGTACTTC
NA,TRBV20-1,11,TRBJ1-5,NA,CSAQAGQPQHF,TGCAGTGCGCAAGCGGGGCAGCCCCAGCATTTT
few,TRBV10-3,13,TRBJ2-5,TRBD2,CAIMASGEETQYF,TGTGCCATCATGGCTAGCGGGGAAGAGACCCAGTACTTC